This TCR beta chain comes out of a study of radiation and T cells in renal cell carcinoma. The time point denotes: blood 2 weeks post-SBRT. Specified treatment: 15 Gy SBRT to primary tumor, nephrectomy 4 weeks later. Produced via immunoSEQ multiplex PCR; TCRdb's table is partial and in-frame only. Of about 130,000 clones in the sample, about 81% were seen once. The CDR3 spans 17 residues. Germline lookup yields CDR1 SGHVS and CDR2 FQNEAQ. V was cut by 4 bases and J by 2 bases, with 19 bases left in between. Here the sequenced sample was blood, taken from a patient whose treatment included radiotherapy and nephrectomy. V is TRBV7-8 and J is TRBJ2-3; D might be TRBD2 (5 bases). This TCR was recovered from a man between 50 and 59 years old with renal cell carcinoma. The CDR3 protein is CASSSVEERRHTDTQYF. CDR3 nucleotide sequence: TGTGCCAGCAGCTCTGTAGAGGAGCGGAGACACACAGATACGCAGTATTTT.